Sequencing of this T cell receptor beta chain was carried out in a study of blood T cell repertoires in COVID-19 (dated by TCRdb to about 2020). Context from the whole study: The collaborator samples originated in the United States, Italy and Spain and spanned the acute and convalescent phases of COVID-19. The material from the prospective study consisted of cDNA or gDNA derived from T cells, B-cell-depleted T cells, or PBMCs. Deeply sampled blood TCRbeta repertoires from subjects exposed to, actively infected with, or recovered from COVID-19 were included in the dataset. The repertoires were released in a freely available public database meant as a resource for research on the immune response to SARS-CoV-2. Samples were obtained from the ongoing ImmuneRACE study (first 160 participants) and from some 1,300 subjects provided by 6 global collaborators. The sample metadata nearly always contained a de-identified subject ID, COVID-19 status, age in years and sex. Where HLA class I and class II types were available, the types were taken from metadata supplied by the sample provider, not from assay-based typing.

What the research found in general, with its limitations: The amount of clinical and demographic metadata varied by source and participant and was provided uncurated.

As regards this clone: Its antigen is unknown. No per-base quality is available; no much larger clone lies one base away.

Participants in the prospective study were aged 18 to 89 years, lived in some 24 United States geographic areas, and enrolled through a virtual design. Cohort assignment in the prospective study relied on participant-reported clinical history from a screening survey and a study questionnaire. Recovered participants in ImmuneRACE Cohort 3 were defined as having two consecutive negative NP/OP PCR tests, clearance from a healthcare professional, or resolution of symptoms. Mobile phlebotomists in the prospective study collected whole blood, serum and a nasopharyngeal or oropharyngeal swab from every participant. Over a roughly 2-month period, participants in the prospective study had the option of providing additional blood draws and questionnaires. Before DNA extraction, prospective study blood samples were shipped either frozen or at room temperature. The immunoSEQ Assay, a bias-controlled multiplex PCR, was used to amplify TCRbeta CDR3 regions from genomic DNA. The published analysis was carried out like this. The number of nucleated cells in each sample was estimated by amplification of reference gene primers within the assay. To quantify the absolute abundance of each unique TCRbeta CDR3 rearrangement, sequence reads were collapsed and filtered. For each sample, productive Simpson clonality was calculated as the square root of Simpson's diversity index across productive rearrangements. TCRdb carries this immuneACCESS record with in-frame sequences only. Its versions omit some clonotypes, under half of them owing to an unresolved V gene in the studies checked, with the rest unexplained. V and J calls and clone size are those listed in that table; D and trimming were worked out from the DNA. The sample table lists some 150,000 clones, around 79% of them with a count of one. The top ten constitute 2.5% to 3% of the sample.

Spanning cysteine to phenylalanine, the CDR3 consists of 15 amino acids. Only CDR3 DNA remains: 45 bases, in frame from the first base. Germline trimming amounts to 7 bases on V and 1 base on J, with 5 as the count of junction bases outside the gene matches. The germline V gene (reference sequence) sets CDR1 to LNHDA and CDR2 to SQIVND. The sample was PBMCs or T cells enriched from blood (not recorded which). This clonotype was obtained from a woman aged 45-65 years who had recovered from COVID-19. The chain is encoded by TRBV19 joined to TRBJ2-2, with 8 central nucleotides matching TRBD1. The DNA is TGTGCCAGTACCAAGACAGGGGAGAACACCGGGGAGCTGTTTTTT. The translation is CASTKTGENTGELFF.